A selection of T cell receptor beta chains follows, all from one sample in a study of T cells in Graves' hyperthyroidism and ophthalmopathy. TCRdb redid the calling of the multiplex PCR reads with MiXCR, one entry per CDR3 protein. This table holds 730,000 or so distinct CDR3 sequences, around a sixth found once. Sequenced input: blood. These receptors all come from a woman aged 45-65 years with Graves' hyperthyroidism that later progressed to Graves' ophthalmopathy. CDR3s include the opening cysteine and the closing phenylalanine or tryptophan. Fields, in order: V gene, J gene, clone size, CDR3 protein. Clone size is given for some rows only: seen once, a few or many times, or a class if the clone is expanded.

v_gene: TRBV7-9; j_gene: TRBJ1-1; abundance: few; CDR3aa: CASSSPQGVGTEAFF
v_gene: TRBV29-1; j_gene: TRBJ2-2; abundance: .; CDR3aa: CSVESGTSNTGELFF
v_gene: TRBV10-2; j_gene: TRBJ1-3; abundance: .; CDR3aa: CASSDTGASGNTIYF
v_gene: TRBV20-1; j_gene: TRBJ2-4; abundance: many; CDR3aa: CSARVRGTVQYF
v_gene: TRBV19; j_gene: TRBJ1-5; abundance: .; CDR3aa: CASSIGREDNQPQHF
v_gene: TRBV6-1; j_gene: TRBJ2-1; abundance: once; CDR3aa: CASSEAQVAGENNEQFF
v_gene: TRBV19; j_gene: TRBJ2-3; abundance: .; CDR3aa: CASSISRGILSDTQYF
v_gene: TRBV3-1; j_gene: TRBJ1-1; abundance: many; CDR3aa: CASSQVALGLSNTEAFF
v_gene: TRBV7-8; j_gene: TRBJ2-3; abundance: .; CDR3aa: CASSLGGSTGADTQYF
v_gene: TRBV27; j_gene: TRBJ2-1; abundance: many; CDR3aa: CASSLSRRGTSEQFF
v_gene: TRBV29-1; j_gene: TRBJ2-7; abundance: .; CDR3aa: CSVDRGSEQYF
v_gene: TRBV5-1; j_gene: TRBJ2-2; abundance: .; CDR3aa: CASSLVVSTGELFF
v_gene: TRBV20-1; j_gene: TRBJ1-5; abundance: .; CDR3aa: CSARGVGTANNQPQHF
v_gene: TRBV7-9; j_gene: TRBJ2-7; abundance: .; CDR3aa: CASSAGGNGGEQYF
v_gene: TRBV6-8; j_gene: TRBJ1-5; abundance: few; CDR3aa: CASSYSAGTASRSNQPQHF
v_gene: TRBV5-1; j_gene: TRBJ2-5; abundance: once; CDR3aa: CASSLTSGAETQYF
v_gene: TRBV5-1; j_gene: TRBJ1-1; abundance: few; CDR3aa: CASRMGGGERTEAFF
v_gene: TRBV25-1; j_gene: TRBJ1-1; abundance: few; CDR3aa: CASSESLDTLGAFF
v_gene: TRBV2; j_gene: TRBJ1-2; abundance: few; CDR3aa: CASSLFLTGENYGYTF
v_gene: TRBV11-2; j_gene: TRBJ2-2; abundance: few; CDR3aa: CASSRFGPGLAGTGELFF
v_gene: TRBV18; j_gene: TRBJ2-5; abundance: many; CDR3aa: CASRPSGDQETQYF
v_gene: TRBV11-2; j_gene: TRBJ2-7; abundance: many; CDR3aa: CASSLDGGLYEQYF
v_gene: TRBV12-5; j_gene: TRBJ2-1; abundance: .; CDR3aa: CASGTTGGVFHEQFF
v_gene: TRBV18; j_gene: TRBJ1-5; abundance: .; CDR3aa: CASSLGDNNQPQHF
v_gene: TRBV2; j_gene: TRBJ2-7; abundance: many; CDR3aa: CASSQGQGTYEQYF
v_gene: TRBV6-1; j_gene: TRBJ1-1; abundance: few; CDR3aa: CASSRTRFMNTEAFF
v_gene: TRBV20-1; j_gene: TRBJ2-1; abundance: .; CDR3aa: CSANKAGQQFF
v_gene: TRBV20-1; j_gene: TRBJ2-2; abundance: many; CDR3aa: CSARERRQGTGELFF
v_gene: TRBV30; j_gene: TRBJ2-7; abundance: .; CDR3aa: CAWDGRANEQYF
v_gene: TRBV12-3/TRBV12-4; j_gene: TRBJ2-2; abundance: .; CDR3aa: CASSGDLAGELFF
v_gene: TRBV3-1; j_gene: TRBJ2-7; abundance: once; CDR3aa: CASSNNKIYSFQQYF
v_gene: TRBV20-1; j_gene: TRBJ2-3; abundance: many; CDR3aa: CSARDLPLAGGPTDTQYF
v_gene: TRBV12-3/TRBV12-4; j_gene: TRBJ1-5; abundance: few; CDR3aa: CASRTRVNQPQHF
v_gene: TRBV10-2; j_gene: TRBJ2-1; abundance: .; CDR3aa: CASGGPELIGGTSVNEQFF
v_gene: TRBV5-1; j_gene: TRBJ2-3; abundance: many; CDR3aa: CASRDLDTQYF
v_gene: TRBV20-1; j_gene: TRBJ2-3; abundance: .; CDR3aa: CSATGRAGYTDTQYF
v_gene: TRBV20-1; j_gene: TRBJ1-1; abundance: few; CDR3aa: CSARDSRGLGYTEAFF
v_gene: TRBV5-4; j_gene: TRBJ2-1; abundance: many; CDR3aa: CASSLAPGLAGDEQFF
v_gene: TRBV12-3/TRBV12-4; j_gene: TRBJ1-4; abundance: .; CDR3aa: CASRIGGDPNEKLFF
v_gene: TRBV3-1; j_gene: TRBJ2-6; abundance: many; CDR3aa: CASSRETSGANVLTF
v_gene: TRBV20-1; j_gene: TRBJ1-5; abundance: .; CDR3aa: CSARDKTGYSNQPQHF
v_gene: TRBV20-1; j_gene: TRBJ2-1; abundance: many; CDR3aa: CSAREVVAGGPGEQFF
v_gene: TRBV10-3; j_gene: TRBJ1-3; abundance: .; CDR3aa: CAISERQILSGNTIYF
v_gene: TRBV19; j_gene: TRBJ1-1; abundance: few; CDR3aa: CASGDRSNTEAFF
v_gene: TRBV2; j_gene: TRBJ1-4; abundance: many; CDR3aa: CARASGTGNEKLFF